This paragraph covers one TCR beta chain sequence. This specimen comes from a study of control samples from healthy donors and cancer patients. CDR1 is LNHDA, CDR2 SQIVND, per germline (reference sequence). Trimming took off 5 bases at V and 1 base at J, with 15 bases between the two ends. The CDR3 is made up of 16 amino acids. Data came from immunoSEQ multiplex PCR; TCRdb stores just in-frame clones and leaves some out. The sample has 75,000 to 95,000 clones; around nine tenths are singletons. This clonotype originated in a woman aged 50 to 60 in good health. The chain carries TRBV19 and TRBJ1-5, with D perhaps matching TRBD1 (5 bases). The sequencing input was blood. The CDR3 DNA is TGTGCCAGTAGTCGGTCAGGGAAGGGGAGCAATCAGCCCCAGCATTTT. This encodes CASSRSGKGSNQPQHF.